The next 17 T cell receptor beta chains were all read from a single sample in a study of T cells in Graves' hyperthyroidism and ophthalmopathy. Using RNA transcripts as the source, TCR beta CDR3 regions were amplified. HTBI primers were used for first-round RT-PCR of the TCR CDR3. Each CDR3 protein gets one entry after TCRdb re-called the multiplex PCR reads with MiXCR. The sample consists of hundreds of thousands of distinct CDR3 sequences, 15% to 20% of them appearing once. The sequenced sample consisted of blood. The receptors derive from a woman between 18 and 30 years old with Graves' ophthalmopathy.

This clonotype was observed at least ten times. The V call is TRBV28, the J call TRBJ2-6; the D gene is possibly TRBD1 (5 bases). In germline, CDR1 is MDHEN, CDR2 SYDVKM. The CDR3 length is 17 residues. Between the trimmed V and J ends, which lost 3 bases and 1 base, there was a span of 13 bases. The CDR3 DNA reads TGTGCCAGCAGTTTGGTACTCTCAGGGTCTGGGGCCAACGTCCTGACTTTC. This codes for CASSLVLSGSGANVLTF.

This clonotype was seen at least ten times. The rearrangement uses TRBV4-1 and TRBJ2-7, with a tentative D call TRBD1 (6 bases). Germline assignment: CDR1 MGHRA and CDR2 YSYEKL. The CDR3 runs 14 residues. V lost 1 base, J lost 6 bases, and 13 bases lay in between. The CDR3 DNA reads as TGCGCCAGCAGCCAAGGAGTGGGGGCCTTCGAGCAGTACTTC. This encodes CASSQGVGAFEQYF.

This clonotype was detected ten times or more. V gene TRBV6-1 combines with J gene TRBJ1-2, with D possibly being TRBD1 (6 bases). Germline CDR1 MNHNS, CDR2 SASEGT. Trimming cost V 2 bases and J 0 bases, with 13 bases left between them. The CDR3 runs to 16 residues. CDR3 DNA sequence: TGTGCCAGCAGTGAAAATGGGGCAGGGGCTAACTATGGCTACACCTTC. Encoded protein: CASSENGAGANYGYTF.

About this clonotype itself: The junction and the germline gene differ at one end; a read error may be behind it. The chain recombines TRBV13 with TRBJ1-4; D may be TRBD1 (6 bases). The CDR3 runs to 16 residues. From germline, CDR1 is PRHDT and CDR2 FYEKMQ (reference sequence). CDR3 sequence reads: CASSLAENTGSEELFF. The CDR3 bases are TGTGCCAGCAGCTTGGCCGAAAACACAGGGAGTGAAGAACTGTTTTTT.

This clonotype was seen repeatedly, ten times or more. The chain carries TRBV20-1 and TRBJ1-2; 8 bases map to TRBD1. Germline CDR1 is DFQATT and CDR2 is SNEGSKA (reference sequence). This CDR3 is 13 amino acids long. The junction had 7 bases not matched to a gene; V was cut back by 6 bases and J by 4 bases. The CDR3 DNA reads TGCAGTGCCCGGACAGGGTGGGCCTATGGCTACACCTTC. Its translation: CSARTGWAYGYTF.

This clonotype was observed at least ten times. The chain is built from TRBV20-1 and TRBJ2-7; the D gene is possibly TRBD2 (5 bases). The CDR3 length is 11 residues. The V end was cut by 2 bases, the J end by 5 bases, with 7 bases between. Looked up from germline, CDR1 is DFQATT and CDR2 is SNEGSKA (reference sequence). The CDR3 region is CSARLADEQYF. DNA for the CDR3: TGCAGTGCTAGACTAGCCGACGAGCAGTACTTC.

This clonotype was counted ten times or more. This CDR3 reads CASSVTNTEAFF. The CDR3 bases are TGTGCCAGCAGTGTCACGAACACTGAAGCTTTCTTT. V and J are TRBV2 and TRBJ1-1; no reliable D call. Germline V gene lookup returns CDR1 SNHLY and CDR2 FYNNEI. The CDR3 runs 12 residues. V was pared by 4 bases and J by 1 base, with 4 bases between. Using reference TRBV2 and TRBJ1-1 for the parts outside the CDR3, the full variable domain is EPEVTQTPSHQVTQMGQEVILRCVPISNHLYFYWYRQILGQKVEFLVSFYNNEISEKSEIFDDQFSVERPDGSNFTLKIRSTKLEDSAMYFCASSVTNTEAFFGQGTRLTVV.

This clonotype was recorded at least ten times. V gene TRBV11-2 combines with J gene TRBJ2-2; no firm D call. This CDR3 has 14 amino acids. V lost 2 bases to trimming and J lost 3 bases, with 7 bases between them. The germline CDR1 and CDR2 sequences are SGHAT and FQNNGV. CDR3 sequence: CASSLFRDTGELFF. The CDR3 region has the DNA TGTGCCAGCAGCTTATTTCGGGACACCGGGGAGCTGTTTTTT.

This chain joins TRBV7-2 and TRBJ2-3; D uncertain. CDR1 is SGHTA, CDR2 FQGNSA, per germline. V was pared by 1 base and J by 0 bases, with 11 bases between. CDR3 length equals 16 residues. The CDR3 loop reads CASSLGLVGSTDTQYF. In nucleotides, the CDR3 is TGTGCCAGCAGCTTAGGTCTAGTGGGGAGCACAGATACGCAGTATTTT.

This clonotype occurred many times. The CDR3, as DNA: TGTGCCAGCAGTTGGGATTCTAACTATGGCTACACCTTC. Translation: CASSWDSNYGYTF. The chain joins TRBV6-5 to TRBJ1-2; D remains unclear. V lost 4 bases, J lost 0 bases, and 6 bases lay in between. The CDR3 has 13 amino acids. Germline-derived CDR1 and CDR2 are MNHEY and SVGAGI.

This chain joins TRBV7-3 and TRBJ1-1; a possible D gene is TRBD1 (6 bases). Germline V gives CDR1 SGHTA, CDR2 FQGTGA. Trimming took off 1 base at V and 1 base at J, with 10 bases between the two ends. The CDR3 is 15 residues long. The CDR3 region is CASSLMGGSNTEAFF. The CDR3 DNA reads as TGTGCCAGCAGCTTAATGGGGGGCTCGAACACTGAAGCTTTCTTT. Full variable domain (remainder filled in from reference TRBV7-3 and TRBJ1-1): GAGVSQTPSNKVTEKGKYVELRCDPISGHTALYWYRQSLGQGPEFLIYFQGTGAADDSGLPNDRFFAVRPEGSVSTLKIQRTERGDSAVYLCASSLMGGSNTEAFFGQGTRLTVV.

The V gene is TRBV27, the J gene TRBJ1-1, with 8 bases aligning to TRBD1. Germline V gene data show CDR1 as MNHEY and CDR2 as SMNVEV (reference sequence). The CDR3 is made up of 14 amino acids. The trim removed 5 bases at V and 10 bases at J, leaving 12 bases unmatched. CDR3 coding DNA: TGTGCCAGCAGTCCCAACATAAGACAGGGGTCAGCTTTCTTT. Translated, it gives CASSPNIRQGSAFF.

This clonotype was counted at least ten times. This chain uses TRBV4-2 with TRBJ2-4; the match to TRBD2 covers 8 bases. The CDR3 consists of 15 residues. Germline CDR1 is LGHNA and CDR2 is YNFKEQ. After removal of 1 base from V and 5 bases from J, the junction contained 4 bases not matched to a gene. DNA of the CDR3: TGTGCCAGCAGCCAAGCGGGAGGGCAGGAAAACATTCAGTACTTC. This codes for CASSQAGGQENIQYF.

This clonotype was detected ten times or more. This chain uses TRBV6-2 or TRBV6-3 with TRBJ2-2; 8 bases align to TRBD2. Germline V gene lookup returns CDR1 MNHEY and CDR2 SVGEGT. The CDR3 loop spans 19 amino acids. V dropped 0 bases and J dropped 0; count of bases not matched to a gene: 9. The DNA for the CDR3 is TGTGCCAGCAGTTACTCGTCCCATCTAGCGGGCGCGAACACCGGGGAGCTGTTTTTT. It specifies CASSYSSHLAGANTGELFF.

This clonotype was counted at least ten times. The chain joins TRBV7-3 to TRBJ2-6; D is unresolved. This CDR3 has 17 amino acids. Per the germline V gene, CDR1 is SGHTA and CDR2 is FQGTGA. The V gene lost 6 bases and the J gene lost 0 bases, with 15 bases spanning the gap. This CDR3 reads CASSHGRMTSGANVLTF. The DNA of the CDR3 is TGTGCCAGCAGTCATGGACGTATGACCTCTGGGGCCAACGTCCTGACTTTC.

This clonotype was seen repeatedly, ten times or more. V and J are TRBV11-2 and TRBJ2-5; no firm D call. The CDR3 is 14 residues long. The germline V gene has CDR1 SGHAT and CDR2 FQNNGV. Trimming shortened V by 1 base and J by 4 bases, and 10 bases separated the two germline ends. Here the CDR3 reads CASSLGPTGETQYF. CDR3 nucleotides: TGTGCCAGCAGCTTAGGCCCGACGGGAGAGACCCAGTACTTC.

This clonotype was found many times. The rearrangement uses TRBV7-2 and TRBJ2-1; 8 bases are a match to TRBD2. The CDR3 spans 15 residues. The V segment lost 7 bases and the J segment 1 base; nucleotides outside the gene matches: 6. Germline CDR1 reads SGHTA; CDR2 reads FQGNSA. CDR3 bases: TGTGCCAGCATCCATAGCGGGAAATCCTACAATGAGCAGTTCTTC. Its protein product is CASIHSGKSYNEQFF.